A selection of T cell receptor beta chains follows, all from one sample in a study of beta chain features in type 1 diabetes. Clones were read by immunoSEQ multiplex PCR, and TCRdb kept only the in-frame ones, dropping some. Among under 950,000 clones, 17% were seen once, and the ten largest hold about 0.02%. The sample comprised naive CD4+ T cells from blood. These receptors all stem from a woman aged 18-29 years in good health. The CDR3 runs from the conserved cysteine through the conserved F or W. The order of the fields is J gene, V gene, D gene, clone size, CDR3 DNA, CDR3 protein. A D gene is named only where the DNA matches it firmly. Clone size, where shown, is once, few, many, or a class for clones that have expanded.

J: TRBJ2-1; V: TRBV5-1; D: -; size: few; DNA: TGCGCCAGCAGCTTGGCGAGCCGGTGGTATATGAATGAGCAGTTCTTC; CDR3: CASSLASRWYMNEQFF
J: TRBJ1-2; V: TRBV6-5; D: TRBD1; size: few; DNA: TGTGCCAGCAGTCGGGGGACAGGGGTCGTTGGCTACACCTTC; CDR3: CASSRGTGVVGYTF
J: TRBJ1-2; V: TRBV2; D: -; size: -; DNA: TGTGCCAGCAGTGAGGGACACCCATCTAACTATGGCTACACCTTC; CDR3: CASSEGHPSNYGYTF
J: TRBJ2-7; V: TRBV7-2; D: -; size: few; DNA: TGTGCCAGCAGCTTAGTCAGGGGCCCCTACGAGCAGTACTTC; CDR3: CASSLVRGPYEQYF
J: TRBJ2-3; V: TRBV18; D: TRBD2; size: few; DNA: TGTGCCAGCTCACCACGCGGACTAGCGGGAGGAGCCACAGATACGCAGTATTTT; CDR3: CASSPRGLAGGATDTQYF
J: TRBJ2-1; V: TRBV6-5; D: -; size: -; DNA: TGTGCCAGCAGAACCCCATGGAGGGAAGGTGAGCAGTTCTTC; CDR3: CASRTPWREGEQFF
J: TRBJ2-1; V: TRBV29-1; D: -; size: few; DNA: TGCAGCGTTGAATCCCGGGGGACCTACAATGAGCAGTTCTTC; CDR3: CSVESRGTYNEQFF
J: TRBJ1-1; V: TRBV9; D: -; size: -; DNA: TGTGCCAGCAGCCCGAGGTTTGACACTGAAGCTTTCTTT; CDR3: CASSPRFDTEAFF
J: TRBJ1-4; V: TRBV28; D: -; size: once; DNA: TGTGCCAGCACCCCCCGAGGGGTAGAAAAACTGTTTTTT; CDR3: CASTPRGVEKLFF
J: TRBJ1-2; V: TRBV9; D: -; size: -; DNA: TGTGCCAGCAGCGGAAAAGGGGGGGACTATGGCTACACCTTC; CDR3: CASSGKGGDYGYTF
J: TRBJ1-1; V: TRBV5-4; D: -; size: -; DNA: TGTGCCAGCAGCTTGAGTAACACTGAAGCTTTCTTT; CDR3: CASSLSNTEAFF
J: TRBJ2-3; V: TRBV18; D: -; size: few; DNA: TGTGCCAGCTCACCGCAGGATTCGGATACGCAGTATTTT; CDR3: CASSPQDSDTQYF
J: TRBJ1-1; V: TRBV11-2; D: -; size: few; DNA: TGTGCCAGCAGCCCGGGGGGGCCCACTGAAGCTTTCTTT; CDR3: CASSPGGPTEAFF
J: TRBJ2-1; V: TRBV5-4; D: -; size: -; DNA: TGTGCCAGCAGCCCGCCTCCAGGGGGGTCCTACAATGAGCAGTTCTTC; CDR3: CASSPPPGGSYNEQFF
J: TRBJ2-5; V: TRBV28; D: -; size: few; DNA: TGTGCCAGCAGACAACCCTTGGAGACCCAGTACTTC; CDR3: CASRQPLETQYF
J: TRBJ1-1; V: TRBV28; D: TRBD1; size: -; DNA: TGTGCCAGCGCGACCGTGACAGGGCCAGCTTTCTTT; CDR3: CASATVTGPAFF
J: TRBJ1-4; V: TRBV7-2; D: TRBD1; size: -; DNA: TGTGCCAGCAGCCCACGGACAGGGGAGGCTAATGAAAAACTGTTTTTT; CDR3: CASSPRTGEANEKLFF
J: TRBJ1-2; V: TRBV14; D: -; size: few; DNA: TGTGCCAGCAGCCAAGACCCACAGTATGGCTACACCTTC; CDR3: CASSQDPQYGYTF
J: TRBJ1-2; V: TRBV5-5; D: -; size: -; DNA: TGTGCCAGCACCCCCCGGGGGGCGGCTAACTATGGCTACACCTTC; CDR3: CASTPRGAANYGYTF
J: TRBJ2-2; V: TRBV4-2; D: -; size: few; DNA: TGTGCCAGCAGCCAGCCCGGTCACACCGGGGAGCTGTTTTTT; CDR3: CASSQPGHTGELFF
J: TRBJ2-1; V: TRBV5-1; D: -; size: few; DNA: TGCGCCAGCAGCTTGGGGGATGGCGGCTACAATGAGCAGTTCTTC; CDR3: CASSLGDGGYNEQFF
J: TRBJ1-1; V: TRBV28; D: -; size: few; DNA: TGTGCCAGCAGCCTTGGTGGGGGCATGAACACTGAAGCTTTCTTT; CDR3: CASSLGGGMNTEAFF
J: TRBJ2-1; V: TRBV5-4; D: -; size: few; DNA: TGTGCCAGCAGCTCGATGTGGGGGTGGAGTCGTAACGATGAGCAGTTCTTC; CDR3: CASSSMWGWSRNDEQFF
J: TRBJ2-1; V: TRBV29-1; D: -; size: -; DNA: TGCAGCCTTCTGAAGAGTAGCTCCTACAATGAGCAGTTCTTC; CDR3: CSLLKSSSYNEQFF
J: TRBJ2-7; V: TRBV6-5; D: -; size: few; DNA: TGTGCCAGCAGTTACTCGATGGGGCGCGAGCAGTACTTC; CDR3: CASSYSMGREQYF
J: TRBJ2-7; V: TRBV28; D: -; size: -; DNA: TGTGCCAGCAGCCCAGTGGACCAATTGAGCGAGCAGTACTTC; CDR3: CASSPVDQLSEQYF
J: TRBJ1-1; V: TRBV18; D: -; size: few; DNA: TGTGCCAGCTCACCAACCGTGAACACTGAAGCTTTCTTT; CDR3: CASSPTVNTEAFF
J: TRBJ1-2; V: TRBV7-9; D: -; size: few; DNA: TGTGCCAGCAGCTTTGAGGTTATGTCTTATGGCTACACCTTC; CDR3: CASSFEVMSYGYTF
J: TRBJ1-1; V: TRBV7-2; D: -; size: few; DNA: TGTGCCAGCAGCTCGAGGACGGGGAACACTGAAGCTTTCTTT; CDR3: CASSSRTGNTEAFF
J: TRBJ1-4; V: TRBV15; D: -; size: -; DNA: TGTGCCACCAGCAGAGAACAGGGATTTAATGAAAAACTGTTTTTT; CDR3: CATSREQGFNEKLFF
J: TRBJ2-5; V: TRBV28; D: -; size: few; DNA: TGTGCCACTAATCTTCTGGGGGACGAGATCCAAGAGACCCAGTACTTC; CDR3: CATNLLGDEIQETQYF